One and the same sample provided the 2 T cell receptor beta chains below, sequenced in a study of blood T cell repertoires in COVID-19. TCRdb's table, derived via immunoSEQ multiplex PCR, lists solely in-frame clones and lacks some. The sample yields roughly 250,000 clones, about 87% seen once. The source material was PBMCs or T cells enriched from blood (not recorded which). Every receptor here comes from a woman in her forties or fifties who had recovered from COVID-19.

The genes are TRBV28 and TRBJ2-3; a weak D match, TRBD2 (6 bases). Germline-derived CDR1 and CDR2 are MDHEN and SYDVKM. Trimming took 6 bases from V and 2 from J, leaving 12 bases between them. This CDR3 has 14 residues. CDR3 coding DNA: TGTGCCAGCAGAAAAAGGGACTTCACAGATACGCAGTATTTT. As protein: CASRKRDFTDTQYF.

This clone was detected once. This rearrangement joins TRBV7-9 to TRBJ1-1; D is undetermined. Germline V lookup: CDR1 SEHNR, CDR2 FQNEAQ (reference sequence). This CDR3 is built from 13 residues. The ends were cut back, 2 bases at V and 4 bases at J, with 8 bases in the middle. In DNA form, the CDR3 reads TGTGCCAGCAGCTTATTACAGTCCACTGAAGCTTTCTTT. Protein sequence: CASSLLQSTEAFF. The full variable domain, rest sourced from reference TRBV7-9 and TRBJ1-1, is DTGVSQNPRHKITKRGQNVTFRCDPISEHNRLYWYRQTLGQGPEFLTYFQNEAQLEKSRLLSDRFSAERPKGSFSTLEIQRTEQGDSAMYLCASSLLQSTEAFFGQGTRLTVV.